The T cell receptor (beta chain) described here comes from a study of identical twins. Broader study findings: Zero-insertion analyses might be partly confounded by invariant T cells like MAIT and iNKT. Abundant beta clonotypes from cord blood had fewer insertions, unlike memory repertoires, which showed none.

MiXCR, run by TCRdb on the 5' RACE reads, gives a single entry per CDR3 protein. The sample shows hundreds of thousands of distinct CDR3 sequences, around 6% of them seen only once. To note about this clonotype: Its target is unknown.

The clonotype was recovered from a man between 18 and 35 years old in good health. Sequenced input: naive T cells sorted from blood.

CDR3 sequence: CASSPRLLFGVVETQYF. The CDR3 DNA reads TGTGCCAGCAGTCCTAGGCTCCTCTTTGGGGTGGTGGAGACCCAGTACTTC. The chain joins TRBV27 to TRBJ2-5; D remains ambiguous. CDR3 length: 17 residues. Trimming took off 5 bases at V and 5 bases at J, with 24 bases between the two ends. The germline V gene has CDR1 MNHEY and CDR2 SMNVEV (reference sequence).